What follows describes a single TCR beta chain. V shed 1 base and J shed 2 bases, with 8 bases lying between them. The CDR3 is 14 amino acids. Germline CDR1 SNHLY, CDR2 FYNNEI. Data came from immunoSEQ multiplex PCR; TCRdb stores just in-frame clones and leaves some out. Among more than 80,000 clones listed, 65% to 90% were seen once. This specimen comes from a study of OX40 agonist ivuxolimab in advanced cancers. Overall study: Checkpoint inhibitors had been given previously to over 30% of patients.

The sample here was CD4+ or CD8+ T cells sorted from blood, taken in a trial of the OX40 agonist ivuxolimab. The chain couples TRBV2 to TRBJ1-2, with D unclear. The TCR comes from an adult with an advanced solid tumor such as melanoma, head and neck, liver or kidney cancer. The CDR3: CASSEEGLNYGYTF. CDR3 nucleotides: TGTGCCAGCAGTGAAGAGGGCCTGAACTATGGCTACACCTTC.